A selection of T cell receptor beta chains follows, all from one sample in a study of OX40 agonist ivuxolimab in advanced cancers. Assay used: immunoSEQ multiplex PCR; TCRdb lists only in-frame clones, some missing. The repertoire holds 15,000 to 20,000 clones, with approximately 84% as singletons. The specimen comprised CD4+ or CD8+ T cells sorted from blood, sampled in a trial of the OX40 agonist ivuxolimab. The receptors shown here come from an adult with an advanced solid tumor such as melanoma, head and neck, liver or kidney cancer. Each CDR3 is given with its conserved first and last residue. The order of the fields is V gene, clone size, J gene, D gene, CDR3 DNA, CDR3 protein. D genes are given only for firm matches. Not every row has a clone size; where given, it reads once, few, many or a size class.

v_call: TRBV11-2
clone_size: -
j_call: TRBJ1-5
d_call: -
cdr3_nt: TGTGCCAGCAGCCTGCGAAGGGATGAGCCCCAGCATTTT
cdr3_aa: CASSLRRDEPQHF

v_call: TRBV28
clone_size: -
j_call: TRBJ1-4
d_call: -
cdr3_nt: TGTGCCAGCAGCTCTCACTCGGGAGGGAGCGAAAAACTGTTTTTT
cdr3_aa: CASSSHSGGSEKLFF

v_call: TRBV19
clone_size: few
j_call: TRBJ1-2
d_call: -
cdr3_nt: TGTGCCAGTAGTATTCTTGCAGCTAACTATGGCTACACCTTC
cdr3_aa: CASSILAANYGYTF

v_call: TRBV10-2
clone_size: -
j_call: TRBJ1-1
d_call: -
cdr3_nt: TGCGCCAGCTTAAGGGGGGCGACTGAAGCTTTCTTT
cdr3_aa: CASLRGATEAFF

v_call: TRBV9
clone_size: once
j_call: TRBJ2-1
d_call: TRBD2
cdr3_nt: TGTGCCAGCGGGACTACTTTCAATGAGCAGTTCTTC
cdr3_aa: CASGTTFNEQFF

v_call: TRBV5-1
clone_size: -
j_call: TRBJ2-1
d_call: -
cdr3_nt: TGCGCCAGCAGCCTAGGGGGGAGTAGTGGTTATGAGCAGTTCTTC
cdr3_aa: CASSLGGSSGYEQFF

v_call: TRBV6-6
clone_size: -
j_call: TRBJ2-7
d_call: TRBD2
cdr3_nt: TGTGCCACCCGGGGATCGGGGACTACCGAGCAGTACTTC
cdr3_aa: CATRGSGTTEQYF

v_call: TRBV6-6
clone_size: -
j_call: TRBJ2-7
d_call: TRBD2
cdr3_nt: TGTGCCAGCAGTTACGGACTAGGTGAGCAGTACTTC
cdr3_aa: CASSYGLGEQYF

v_call: TRBV15
clone_size: once
j_call: TRBJ1-1
d_call: -
cdr3_nt: TGTGCCACCAGCAGAGACCGGATGTTTGAAGCTTTCTTT
cdr3_aa: CATSRDRMFEAFF

v_call: TRBV4-1
clone_size: -
j_call: TRBJ1-6
d_call: -
cdr3_nt: TGCGCCAGCAGCCGAGTGCTGGGTGGCGGAGGCTCCTATAATTCACCCCTCCACTTT
cdr3_aa: CASSRVLGGGGSYNSPLHF

v_call: TRBV6-6
clone_size: -
j_call: TRBJ1-3
d_call: -
cdr3_nt: TGTGCCAGCAGTCCCAGGGATAGAAACACCATATATTTT
cdr3_aa: CASSPRDRNTIYF

v_call: TRBV18
clone_size: -
j_call: TRBJ2-3
d_call: -
cdr3_nt: TGTGCCAGCTCACCACGACGCACAGATACGCAGTATTTT
cdr3_aa: CASSPRRTDTQYF

v_call: TRBV9
clone_size: -
j_call: TRBJ2-2
d_call: -
cdr3_nt: TGTGCCAGCAGCGTATTAGCGGATAACACCGGGGAGCTGTTTTTT
cdr3_aa: CASSVLADNTGELFF

v_call: TRBV18
clone_size: -
j_call: TRBJ1-2
d_call: -
cdr3_nt: TGTGCCAGCTCACCACCCAACTATGGCTACACCTTC
cdr3_aa: CASSPPNYGYTF

v_call: TRBV27
clone_size: -
j_call: TRBJ1-2
d_call: TRBD1
cdr3_nt: TGTGCCAGCAGTACCCTGGACAGGGGCGGAAGGGATGGCTACACCTTC
cdr3_aa: CASSTLDRGGRDGYTF

v_call: TRBV6-1
clone_size: -
j_call: TRBJ1-1
d_call: -
cdr3_nt: TGTGCCAGCAGTAGGGGGGACCTGAACACTGAAGCTTTCTTT
cdr3_aa: CASSRGDLNTEAFF

v_call: TRBV5-4
clone_size: once
j_call: TRBJ1-2
d_call: TRBD1
cdr3_nt: TGTGCCAGCAGCTTCGCCAGAGGACAGGGGGATGGCTACACCTTC
cdr3_aa: CASSFARGQGDGYTF

v_call: TRBV18
clone_size: -
j_call: TRBJ2-7
d_call: TRBD2
cdr3_nt: TGTGCCAGCTCACCAAGACTAGCGGGGACGTCCTACGAGCAGTACTTC
cdr3_aa: CASSPRLAGTSYEQYF

v_call: TRBV7-9
clone_size: -
j_call: TRBJ2-5
d_call: -
cdr3_nt: TGTGCCAGCAGCTTTACAGGGAAAGAAGAGACCCAGTACTTC
cdr3_aa: CASSFTGKEETQYF

v_call: TRBV5-1
clone_size: -
j_call: TRBJ2-3
d_call: -
cdr3_nt: TGCGCCAGCAGCTTGGCGGGGGACATCAGCACAGATACGCAGTATTTT
cdr3_aa: CASSLAGDISTDTQYF

v_call: TRBV2
clone_size: -
j_call: TRBJ1-3
d_call: -
cdr3_nt: TGTGCCAGCAGTGAAGCAGGGTTGAGCGGAAACACCATATATTTT
cdr3_aa: CASSEAGLSGNTIYF

v_call: TRBV10-3
clone_size: medium-sized
j_call: TRBJ2-3
d_call: TRBD1
cdr3_nt: TGTGCCATCAGTGGACAGGGAACAGATACGCAGTATTTT
cdr3_aa: CAISGQGTDTQYF

v_call: TRBV2
clone_size: once
j_call: TRBJ1-3
d_call: -
cdr3_nt: TGTGCCAGCATTTGGGACGAGAGCTCTGGAAACACCATATATTTT
cdr3_aa: CASIWDESSGNTIYF

v_call: TRBV18
clone_size: once
j_call: TRBJ1-5
d_call: -
cdr3_nt: TGTGCCAGCTCACCAACGGACAATCAGCCCCAGCATTTT
cdr3_aa: CASSPTDNQPQHF

v_call: TRBV27
clone_size: -
j_call: TRBJ2-5
d_call: TRBD2
cdr3_nt: TGTGCCAGCAGTTTTCTAGCGGGGGGACGTGAGACCCAGTACTTC
cdr3_aa: CASSFLAGGRETQYF

v_call: TRBV5-1
clone_size: -
j_call: TRBJ2-7
d_call: TRBD2
cdr3_nt: TGCGCCAGCAACGGGGGAGGGAGCACCTACGAGCAGTACTTC
cdr3_aa: CASNGGGSTYEQYF

v_call: TRBV10-1
clone_size: -
j_call: TRBJ2-1
d_call: TRBD2
cdr3_nt: TGCGCCAGCAGTACCGGACTAGCGGGGGATAATGAGCAGTTCTTC
cdr3_aa: CASSTGLAGDNEQFF

v_call: TRBV18
clone_size: few
j_call: TRBJ1-5
d_call: TRBD1
cdr3_nt: TGTGCCAGCTCACTCGCCAGGGGGGGCAATCAGCCCCAGCATTTT
cdr3_aa: CASSLARGGNQPQHF

v_call: TRBV11-2
clone_size: -
j_call: TRBJ2-3
d_call: -
cdr3_nt: TGTGCCAGCAGCTTAAGTAGGGCTAGCGTGGGTACGCAGTATTTT
cdr3_aa: CASSLSRASVGTQYF

v_call: TRBV9
clone_size: few
j_call: TRBJ2-1
d_call: TRBD2
cdr3_nt: TGTGCCAGCAGCGCGGGACTAGCGGGTTACAATGAGCAGTTCTTC
cdr3_aa: CASSAGLAGYNEQFF

v_call: TRBV7-3
clone_size: once
j_call: TRBJ2-5
d_call: TRBD1
cdr3_nt: TGTGCCAGCAGCTTAGGGACAGGGGAAGAGACCCAGTACTTC
cdr3_aa: CASSLGTGEETQYF

v_call: TRBV10-3
clone_size: -
j_call: TRBJ2-2
d_call: -
cdr3_nt: TGTGCCATCAGGGAGGACAGAAGGTGGGGGGAGCTGTTTTTT
cdr3_aa: CAIREDRRWGELFF

v_call: TRBV10-2
clone_size: once
j_call: TRBJ1-6
d_call: -
cdr3_nt: TGCGCCAGCAGTGCGCAGGGGTCTAATTCACCCCTCCACTTT
cdr3_aa: CASSAQGSNSPLHF

v_call: TRBV9
clone_size: -
j_call: TRBJ1-6
d_call: -
cdr3_nt: TGTGCCAGCAGCGTAGTCGCAGATATGGGATCACCCCTCCACTTT
cdr3_aa: CASSVVADMGSPLHF

v_call: TRBV30
clone_size: -
j_call: TRBJ1-3
d_call: -
cdr3_nt: TGTGCCTGTTCCCGGGGGACACAGGGAAACACCATATATTTT
cdr3_aa: CACSRGTQGNTIYF

v_call: TRBV5-1
clone_size: -
j_call: TRBJ2-7
d_call: -
cdr3_nt: TGCGCCAGCACGAGGACAGATTCCTACGAGCAGTACTTC
cdr3_aa: CASTRTDSYEQYF

v_call: TRBV7-3
clone_size: -
j_call: TRBJ2-3
d_call: TRBD1
cdr3_nt: TGTGCCAGCAGCTTAATTGGGGCAGGACAGGGCACAGATACGCAGTATTTT
cdr3_aa: CASSLIGAGQGTDTQYF

v_call: TRBV14
clone_size: -
j_call: TRBJ1-1
d_call: -
cdr3_nt: TGTGCCAGCAGCCAAATGGGAATGAACACTGAAGCTTTCTTT
cdr3_aa: CASSQMGMNTEAFF

v_call: TRBV5-1
clone_size: -
j_call: TRBJ2-3
d_call: -
cdr3_nt: TGCGCCAGCAGCTCGGGCCCTACGAGGGATACGCAGTATTTT
cdr3_aa: CASSSGPTRDTQYF

v_call: TRBV5-8
clone_size: -
j_call: TRBJ1-5
d_call: TRBD1
cdr3_nt: TGTGCCAGCAGCTTGACGGACAGGGCTTTCGGCCGCAGGCAGCCCCAGCATTTT
cdr3_aa: CASSLTDRAFGRRQPQHF

v_call: TRBV18
clone_size: few
j_call: TRBJ2-7
d_call: TRBD1
cdr3_nt: TGTGCCAGCTCACCGGGACAGGGAAAACGTTACGAGCAGTACTTC
cdr3_aa: CASSPGQGKRYEQYF

v_call: TRBV7-7
clone_size: -
j_call: TRBJ2-5
d_call: TRBD2
cdr3_nt: TGTGCCAGCAGCGCCAACGTGGGCGGGAGCCACCAAGAGACCCAGTACTTC
cdr3_aa: CASSANVGGSHQETQYF

v_call: TRBV19
clone_size: few
j_call: TRBJ1-3
d_call: -
cdr3_nt: TGTGCCAGTAGTATCGAAGGACAGAGAGGAAACACCATATATTTT
cdr3_aa: CASSIEGQRGNTIYF

v_call: TRBV5-5
clone_size: -
j_call: TRBJ2-6
d_call: -
cdr3_nt: TGTGCCAGCAGCCCACTAGGTGCTGGGGCCAACGTCCTGACTTTC
cdr3_aa: CASSPLGAGANVLTF

v_call: TRBV7-8
clone_size: -
j_call: TRBJ2-7
d_call: -
cdr3_nt: TGTGCCAGCAGCTTAGCCCGGGACATCCTTCTGTACGAGCAGTACTTC
cdr3_aa: CASSLARDILLYEQYF

v_call: TRBV27
clone_size: -
j_call: TRBJ2-7
d_call: -
cdr3_nt: TGTGCCAGCAGCCAAGACAGAGGGACCCACGAGCAGTACTTC
cdr3_aa: CASSQDRGTHEQYF

v_call: TRBV5-1
clone_size: -
j_call: TRBJ2-2
d_call: -
cdr3_nt: TGCGCCAGCACCTTCGGAGACCTGGAGGCCGGGGAGCTGTTTTTT
cdr3_aa: CASTFGDLEAGELFF

v_call: TRBV4-2
clone_size: -
j_call: TRBJ2-1
d_call: TRBD2
cdr3_nt: TGTGCCAGCAGCCAAGTTCCTCGGAGCGGGGGTCACTACAATGAGCAGTTCTTC
cdr3_aa: CASSQVPRSGGHYNEQFF

v_call: TRBV19
clone_size: -
j_call: TRBJ1-1
d_call: -
cdr3_nt: TGTGCCAGTAGTAGGACAGTGAACACTGAAGCTTTCTTT
cdr3_aa: CASSRTVNTEAFF

v_call: TRBV5-1
clone_size: -
j_call: TRBJ1-5
d_call: -
cdr3_nt: TGCGCCAGCAGCTTGGAAGGTTTCAGCAATCAGCCCCAGCATTTT
cdr3_aa: CASSLEGFSNQPQHF